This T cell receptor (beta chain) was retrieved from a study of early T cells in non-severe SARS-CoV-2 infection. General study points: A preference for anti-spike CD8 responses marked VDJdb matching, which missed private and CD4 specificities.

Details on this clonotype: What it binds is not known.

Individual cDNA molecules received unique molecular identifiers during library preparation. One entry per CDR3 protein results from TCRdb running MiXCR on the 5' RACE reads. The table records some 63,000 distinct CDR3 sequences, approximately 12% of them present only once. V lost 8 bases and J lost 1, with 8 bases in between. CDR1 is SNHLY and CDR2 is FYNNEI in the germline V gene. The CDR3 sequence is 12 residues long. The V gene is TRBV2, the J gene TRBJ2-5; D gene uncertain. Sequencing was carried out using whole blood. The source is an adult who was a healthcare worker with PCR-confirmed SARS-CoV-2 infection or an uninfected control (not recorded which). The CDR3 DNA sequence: TGTGCCAGCCGGCAGACCCAAGAGACCCAGTACTTC. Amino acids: CASRQTQETQYF.